Below, one T cell receptor beta chain is given with its context. Its antigen is not identified. The CDR3 length is 11 residues. Trimming removed 4 bases from V and 7 bases from J, with 2 bases in between. Germline CDR1 SGHTA, CDR2 FQGTGA. Assay: immunoSEQ multiplex PCR; the TCRdb copy retains only in-frame clones and omits some. The sample includes about 94,000 clones, about 85% seen only once; the top ten take over 3.5%. This specimen comes from a study of T cell responses to AZD1222 COVID-19 vaccine. Study-wide results and caveats: Most donors were white British, females outnumbered males, and clonal diversity was possibly underestimated.

This sequence originates from an adult who received the AZD1222 COVID-19 vaccine. This chain uses TRBV7-3 with TRBJ1-6, with D unresolved. Sequences were derived from peripheral blood, sampled 28 days after the second AZD1222 dose. The CDR3 nucleotides read TGTGCCAGCAGCTCGAATTCACCCCTCCACTTT. Translation: CASSSNSPLHF.